This record looks at one TCR beta chain sequence and its context. These data are taken from a study of T cell changes during pregnancy in multiple sclerosis. V lost 6 bases and J lost 7; bases outside the gene matches: 17. The CDR3 contains 18 residues. The V gene's germline CDR1 is MNHNS and CDR2 SASEGT. The repertoire was sequenced with immunoSEQ multiplex PCR; TCRdb's copy has only in-frame clones and lacks some. The sample yields about 120,000 clones, approximately 95% seen once. J is TRBJ1-6 and V is TRBV6-1; 8 bases align to TRBD1. Material: peripheral blood, obtained before pregnancy. The TCR originated in a female donor with multiple sclerosis, enrolled in a pregnancy study. The CDR3 sequence: CASREPGGQVGRNSPLHF. The DNA for the CDR3 is TGTGCCAGCAGGGAACCCGGGGGACAGGTGGGGAGAAATTCACCCCTCCACTTT.